The entry that follows covers one TCR beta chain sequence. These data come from a study of blood T cell repertoires in COVID-19. Turning to the study itself: Samples taken during acute and convalescent COVID-19 were collected in the United States, Italy and Spain. T cells, B-cell-depleted T cells, or PBMCs supplied cDNA or gDNA.

With V trimmed by 5 bases and J by 4 bases, 13 bases remained unmatched. Germline-derived CDR1 and CDR2 are LGHDT and YNNKEL (reference sequence). The CDR3 has 16 amino acids. Produced via immunoSEQ multiplex PCR; TCRdb's table is partial and in-frame only. The data show around 170,000 clones, over 90% seen once. V gene TRBV3-1 (or the pseudogene TRBV3-2) combines with J gene TRBJ2-7; 8 bases line up with TRBD1. Sequencing used peripheral blood. The clonotype comes from a man aged 50 to 59 with acute or convalescent COVID-19. The CDR3 here is CASSKTQGVRGYEQYF. The DNA for the CDR3 is TGTGCCAGCAGCAAAACACAGGGGGTTAGGGGGTACGAGCAGTACTTC.